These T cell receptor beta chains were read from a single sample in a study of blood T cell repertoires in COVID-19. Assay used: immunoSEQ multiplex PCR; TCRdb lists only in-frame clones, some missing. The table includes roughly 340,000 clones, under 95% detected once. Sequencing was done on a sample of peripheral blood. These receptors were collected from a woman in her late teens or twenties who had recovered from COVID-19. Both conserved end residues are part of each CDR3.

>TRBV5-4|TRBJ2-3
CASSQRVVTDTQYF
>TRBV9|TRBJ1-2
CASSVQGARGYTF
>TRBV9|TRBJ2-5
CASSAHLGAEETQYF
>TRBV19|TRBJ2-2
CASSIPGQGANTGELFF
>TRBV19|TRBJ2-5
CASSMVSASSQETQYF
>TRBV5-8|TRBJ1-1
CASSARQGMNTEAFF
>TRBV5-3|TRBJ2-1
CARSLGLAGGSYNEQFF
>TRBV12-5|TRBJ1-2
CASGSPEVHRFGYTF
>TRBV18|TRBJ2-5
CASSRTPPGIQETQYF
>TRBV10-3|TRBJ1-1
CAIRDTNTEAFF
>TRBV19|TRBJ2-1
CASSYGTASSYNEQFF
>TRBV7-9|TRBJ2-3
CASSLASGRITSTDTQYF
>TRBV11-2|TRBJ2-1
CASSLTPFRVNEQFF
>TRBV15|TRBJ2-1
CATSRPTSGRYNEQFF
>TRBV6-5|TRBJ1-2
CASTKGGRDYGYTF
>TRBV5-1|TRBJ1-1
CASSLVPERGTEAFF
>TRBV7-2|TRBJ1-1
CASSLGHFTEAFF
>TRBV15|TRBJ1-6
CATSRDPQGSSPLHF
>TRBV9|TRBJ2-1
CASSKGLAGAKNEQFF
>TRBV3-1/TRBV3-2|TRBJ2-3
CASSLLGGRAGFADTQYF
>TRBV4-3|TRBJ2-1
CASSPVPGPSGAYNEQFF
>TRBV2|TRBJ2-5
CASSETGWETQYF
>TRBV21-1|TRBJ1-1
CASTQGCTEAFF
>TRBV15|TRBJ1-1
CATLRGRGTTEAFF
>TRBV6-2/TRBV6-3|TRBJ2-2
CASSYPGVGELFF
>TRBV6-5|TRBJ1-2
CASSPWDSIYGYTF
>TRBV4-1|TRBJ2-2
CASSRGQANTGELFF
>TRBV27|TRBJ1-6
CASSPRLGGLHF
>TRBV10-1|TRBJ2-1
CASSEARSQGVSNEQFF
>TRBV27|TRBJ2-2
CASSLMGLAGPRELFF